This T cell receptor beta chain was recovered during a study of shared clonotypes between healthy human individuals (dated by TCRdb to 2018 to 2021). With respect to the entire study: Two women and three men aged 18 to 49 years were included in the cohort. For each donor, three plates each were used for CD4 naive and CD4 memory, two plates were used for CD8 naive, and one plate was used for CD8 memory. To estimate repertoire size and how much clonotypes are shared between individuals, the study performed deep sequencing of blood TCR repertoires from a few healthy adults. To increase sequencing depth and limit assay-specific biases, TCR repertoire library preparation and sequencing were carried out by different laboratories using diverse techniques. Each donor's leukapheresis produced roughly between about 0.9 and 9.5 billion PBMCs.

Using the deep immunoSEQ assay, multiplex PCR amplified TCR CDR3 regions from genomic DNA. Extracted genomic DNA from each cell subset was distributed evenly across all wells of several immunoSEQ 96-well plates, and each plate was treated as a replicate. For sorted subsets, each replicate PCR was loaded with about 0.2 ug genomic DNA, equivalent to approximately 33,000 T cell genomes. Purified libraries were measured with a Qubit 3.0 fluorometer, size-checked on a Bioanalyzer 2100, and measured again with the KAPA Library Quantification kit. Every immunoSEQ 96-well plate was sequenced on a separate single-read 150-cycle Illumina NextSeq 550 flow cell. The source study handled its data this way. Because the immunoSEQ output held only junctional sequences and lacked quality scores, the filtering could not match the filtering applied to full-length reads. Sequences were annotated with PyIR, a Python wrapper for IgBLAST v1.9, and V/J genes and CDR3 were assigned using IMGT germline references. Reads were removed for weak V/J assignments (E-value above 1e-6), missing CDR3, stop codons, out-of-frame junctions, or ambiguous translated residues. V3J clonotypes were defined as sequences sharing an identical inferred V gene, J gene, and CDR3 amino acid sequence. The percentage overlap between two repertoires was calculated by dividing the number of shared unique clonotypes by the size of the smaller repertoire. Repertoire richness was assessed with RTK rarefaction, the Chao1 estimator, and Recon v2.1 estimates of unobserved clonotypes. OLGA was used to compute generation probabilities for all TCRbeta clonotypes that the gDNA method yielded from a few donors. TCRdb retrieved this table from immuneACCESS and kept in-frame rearrangements only. Not all clones are present; in checked studies, unresolved V genes account for under half, and no reason is known for the remainder. V, J and clone size are taken as reported in that table, and D and trimming were inferred from the DNA itself. Recorded for this sample are around 2,000,000 clones; about 93% of them occurred a single time. The ten largest make up roughly 1.8% of the sample.

What the authors observed across the whole study: Rarefaction of sorted-subset datasets indicated incomplete sequencing despite the large sequencing depth. Naive subsets generally had larger estimated clonotype richness than memory subsets did. Pairwise subsampling indicated that sequencing depth was expected to affect the degree of clonotype sharing among donors. Sharing across a few donors was observed for approximately 5% of naive CD4, less than 4% of naive CD8, roughly 2.4% of memory CD4, and around 0.42% of memory CD8 clonotypes. Compared with non-shared clonotypes, clonotypes shared by all four sorted-subset donors had higher generation probabilities. Sampling was restricted to blood, and TCR repertoires in tissue are likely to differ from TCR repertoires in blood. The genetic and exposure-history diversity represented was limited by the small number of donors.

Including cysteine and phenylalanine, the CDR3 has 17 amino acids. Left in the record is the CDR3 DNA by itself, 51 bases read in frame from the first base. V loses 10 bases at its end and J loses 7 bases; junction bases beyond the gene matches: 22. For CDR1 and CDR2, the germline V gene lists MDHEN and SYDVKM. On this clone itself: The specificity of this receptor is unknown. No base-level quality is on record; no much larger clone is a single base apart.

CD8 naive samples were obtained by positive selection for CCR7 among CD45RO-negative cells, yielding a CD45RA+CCR7+ population from which TemRA cells were excluded. The donors were healthy, HIV-negative adults with no recently reported acute infections or vaccinations. Every donor was a Caucasian adult residing in Nashville, Tennessee, USA. Blood was obtained by leukapheresis, after which PBMCs were separated by Ficoll-Histopaque density gradient centrifugation and cryopreserved in liquid nitrogen vapor phase. Purity and quantity of every magnetically sorted T cell population were checked by analytical flow cytometry. Each sorted fraction had its genomic DNA isolated and then quantified by UV absorbance on a Nanodrop 2000c.

Rearrangement joined TRBV28 to TRBJ1-5; TRBD1 aligns with 7 central bases. Sequences were obtained from naive CD8+ T cells from PBMCs. In light of the paper, this sample's cell subset or site label describes: CD45RA+CCR7+. The source of this sequence is a young man in good health. Some clones in this sample may be carry-over from other donors' samples. In nucleotide form, the sequence is TGTGCCACCAAGTTGGGGATAACGGGACAGCTTAGCCAGCCCCAGCATTTT. Its coded protein is CATKLGITGQLSQPQHF.